Each of the 18 T cell receptor beta chains below was sequenced from the same sample in a study of blood T cell repertoires in COVID-19. Libraries were prepared by immunoSEQ multiplex PCR; TCRdb keeps only in-frame clonotypes and omits some of them. The sample consists of 140,000 to 150,000 clones, under 90% of them appearing once. The sample comprised peripheral blood. These receptors all stem from a human donor in a cohort sampled during active COVID-19.

The chain joins TRBV6-2 or TRBV6-3 to TRBJ2-7; 8 bases map to TRBD1. Germline V gene sequence: CDR1 MNHEY, CDR2 SVGEGT. The CDR3 spans 15 residues. J gave up 0 bases and V 6 bases, and 7 bases lay outside the gene matches. The CDR3 region is CASSSGTGGSYEQYF. CDR3 DNA: TGTGCCAGCAGCTCTGGCACAGGGGGCTCCTACGAGCAGTACTTC.

The V call is TRBV7-3, the J call TRBJ2-3; TRBD2 matches at 9 bases. Looked up from germline, CDR1 is SGHTA and CDR2 is FQGTGA. This CDR3 contains 15 residues. The V segment lost 4 bases and the J segment 4 bases; nucleotides outside the gene matches: 6. The DNA of the CDR3 is TGTGCCAGCAGCTCTAGCGGGACGGGCGCAGATACGCAGTATTTT. Its translation: CASSSSGTGADTQYF. The full variable domain, with the rest looked up from reference TRBV7-3 and TRBJ2-3, is GAGVSQTPSNKVTEKGKYVELRCDPISGHTALYWYRQSLGQGPEFLIYFQGTGAADDSGLPNDRFFAVRPEGSVSTLKIQRTERGDSAVYLCASSSSGTGADTQYFGPGTRLTVL.

The rearrangement joins TRBV29-1 to TRBJ2-7, with D maybe TRBD1 (6 bases). The CDR3 sequence is 14 residues long. The V end was cut by 1 base, the J end by 2 bases, with 12 bases between. CDR1 SQVTM and CDR2 ANQGSEA come from the germline V gene. CDR3 protein: CSVEGQGKTYEQYF. DNA of the CDR3: TGCAGCGTTGAAGGGCAGGGGAAGACCTACGAGCAGTACTTC.

This chain joins TRBV21-1 and TRBJ2-1; no DNA check was done on the table's D call, TRBD1. TRBV21-1 is tagged as a pseudogene. CDR3 size: 16 residues. The CDR3 reads CASSSQETGVDNEQFF. CDR3 nucleotide sequence: TGTGCCAGCAGCTCCCAAGAGACAGGGGTCGACAATGAGCAGTTCTTC.

The chain links TRBV7-9 to TRBJ2-7, with D unresolved. Looked up from germline, CDR1 is SEHNR and CDR2 is FQNEAQ (reference sequence). The CDR3 is 15 amino acids. The ends were cut back, 5 bases at V and 2 bases at J, with 16 bases in the middle. The CDR3 protein is CASSAEGEFPYEQYF. The CDR3 DNA sequence: TGTGCCAGCAGCGCAGAAGGAGAATTCCCCTACGAGCAGTACTTC.

The chain joins TRBV7-9 to TRBJ2-5; the D gene is possibly TRBD2 (6 bases). In germline, CDR1 is SEHNR, CDR2 FQNEAQ (reference sequence). The CDR3 consists of 18 residues. Trimming cost V 5 bases and J 2 bases, with 24 bases left between them. The CDR3: CASSPRGGGGIGQETQYF. The CDR3 nucleotides read TGTGCCAGCAGCCCCCGTGGGGGAGGTGGAATCGGGCAAGAGACCCAGTACTTC.

J is TRBJ2-5 and V is TRBV12-5; the D gene is possibly TRBD2 (5 bases). CDR1 is LGHNT, CDR2 FRNRAP, per germline. The CDR3 has 13 amino acids. V was shortened by 3 bases and J by 2 bases, with 7 bases between the two germline ends. The CDR3 nucleotides are TGTGCTAGTGGTTTCGGCGGGCAAGAGACCCAGTACTTC. This sequence encodes CASGFGGQETQYF.

This chain uses TRBV7-3 with TRBJ2-2; D gene uncertain. This CDR3 spans 14 amino acids. In germline, CDR1 is SGHTA, CDR2 FQGTGA. Trimming left V 5 bases short and J 0 bases short, with 7 bases between. This chain's CDR3 is CASSPFANTGELFF. The CDR3 DNA reads TGTGCCAGCAGCCCCTTTGCGAACACCGGGGAGCTGTTTTTT.

This clone showed up just once. This sequence joins TRBV27 and TRBJ1-4; 9 bases align to TRBD1. This CDR3 has 16 amino acids. J lost 7 bases, V lost 6 bases, and 12 bases had no gene match. The germline CDR1 and CDR2 sequences are MNHEY and SMNVEV (reference sequence). DNA for the CDR3: TGTGCCAGCAGCCCGCCTCCGGGACAGGGTACTGAAAAACTGTTTTTT. This translates into CASSPPPGQGTEKLFF.

This sequence joins TRBV5-4 and TRBJ1-2; TRBD1 aligns across 9 bases. Germline CDR1 SGHNT, CDR2 YYREEE (reference sequence). V trimming: 3 bases; J trimming: 8 bases; junction bases outside the gene matches: 2. The CDR3 has 12 amino acids. CDR3 protein: CASSWDRVGYTF. CDR3 DNA sequence: TGTGCCAGCAGCTGGGACAGGGTCGGCTACACCTTC.

CDR3 sequence reads: CASSVTGANEQFF. CDR3 nucleotide sequence: TGCGCCAGCAGTGTAACAGGGGCGAATGAGCAGTTCTTC. The chain combines TRBV10-2 with TRBJ2-1, with 7 bases matching TRBD1. Germline V gives CDR1 WSHSY, CDR2 SAAADI. The CDR3 sequence is 13 residues long. V lost 4 bases and J lost 7; bases outside the gene matches: 4.

The V gene is TRBV4-1, the J gene TRBJ2-5; TRBD1 might be the D (5 bases). The CDR3 contains 15 residues. The germline gives CDR1 MGHRA, CDR2 YSYEKL. The ends were cut back, 0 bases at V and 4 bases at J, with 12 bases in the middle. This CDR3 reads CASSQDQGYGETQYF. CDR3 in DNA: TGCGCCAGCAGCCAAGATCAGGGCTATGGAGAGACCCAGTACTTC.

This chain joins TRBV3-1 (or the pseudogene TRBV3-2) and TRBJ2-6; 10 bases align to TRBD1. The CDR3 has 16 residues. Germline lookup yields CDR1 LGHDT and CDR2 YNNKEL (reference sequence). V dropped 6 bases and J dropped 3; count of bases not matched to a gene: 5. In DNA form, the CDR3 reads TGTGCCAGCAGGAAGGGACAGGGGATTGGGGCCAACGTCCTGACTTTC. It codes for CASRKGQGIGANVLTF.

The rearrangement joins TRBV7-3 to TRBJ2-2; 8 bases fit TRBD1. There are 18 residues in the CDR3. With 1 base clipped from V and 4 bases from J, the junction kept 11 bases outside the gene matches. Per germline, CDR1 SGHTA and CDR2 FQGTGA. The chain's CDR3 is CASSLRWGETGATGELFF. The CDR3 nucleotides are TGTGCCAGCAGCTTAAGATGGGGGGAGACAGGGGCCACCGGGGAGCTGTTTTTT. Full variable domain (missing parts from reference TRBV7-3 and TRBJ2-2): GAGVSQTPSNKVTEKGKYVELRCDPISGHTALYWYRQSLGQGPEFLIYFQGTGAADDSGLPNDRFFAVRPEGSVSTLKIQRTERGDSAVYLCASSLRWGETGATGELFFGEGSRLTVL.

The chain couples TRBV7-2 to TRBJ1-2; D uncertain. Trimming took off 1 base at V and 2 bases at J, with 8 bases between the two ends. The CDR3 spans 14 residues. Per the germline V gene, CDR1 is SGHTA and CDR2 is FQGNSA. In DNA, the CDR3 is TGTGCCAGCAGCTTAGGGACGGGAAACTATGGCTACACCTTC. It translates to CASSLGTGNYGYTF.

The J gene is TRBJ2-1, the V gene TRBV19; D might be TRBD2 (6 bases). This CDR3 has 16 amino acids. Germline V gene data show CDR1 as LNHDA and CDR2 as SQIVND (reference sequence). The V end was cut by 5 bases, the J end by 0 bases, with 14 bases between. Here the CDR3 DNA reads TGTGCCAGTAGTCCCCTAGCGCTGAGCTCCTACAATGAGCAGTTCTTC. This encodes CASSPLALSSYNEQFF.

This chain links TRBV28 with TRBJ2-4, with 12 bases aligning to TRBD1. This CDR3 is 17 amino acids long. CDR1 MDHEN and CDR2 SYDVKM come from the germline V gene. V lost 6 bases to trimming and J lost 6 bases; unmatched junction nucleotides: 12. This CDR3 reads CASSPGTGGVQGNIQYF. The CDR3 nucleotides read TGTGCCAGCAGCCCCGGGACAGGGGGCGTACAAGGAAACATTCAGTACTTC.

This clone was counted once. This chain joins TRBV7-9 and TRBJ1-1, with TRBD1 matching 8 bases. This CDR3 spans 17 amino acids. V shed 1 base, J shed 3 bases, and the junction held 10 bases outside the gene matches. Germline assignment: CDR1 SEHNR and CDR2 FQNEAQ (reference sequence). The CDR3 DNA reads TGTGCCAGCAGCTTAGGACGGACAGGGAAGTTGGACACTGAAGCTTTCTTT. It yields the protein CASSLGRTGKLDTEAFF.